Presented here are 28 T cell receptor beta chains from one specimen sequenced in a study of shared clonotypes between healthy human individuals. Profiling relied on immunoSEQ multiplex PCR, and the TCRdb table lists in-frame clones only, not all of them. Of 850,000 to 1,200,000 clones in the sample, around 76% were seen once. The sample consisted of memory CD4+ T cells sorted from blood. As to subset: CD45RA-negative fraction. The receptor set was obtained from a man in his late teens or twenties in good health.

This clone was seen only once. The V and J genes are TRBV19 and TRBJ1-1; 7 positions agree with TRBD1. Germline loops: CDR1 LNHDA, CDR2 SQIVND (reference sequence). The trim removed 2 bases at V and 4 bases at J, leaving 7 bases unmatched. CDR3 length: 15 residues. The CDR3 loop reads CASSIKADRRTEAFF. CDR3 DNA sequence: TGTGCCAGTAGTATAAAAGCGGACAGGCGCACTGAAGCTTTCTTT.

This chain uses TRBV2 with TRBJ2-7, with TRBD2 matching over 7 bases. Germline assignment: CDR1 SNHLY and CDR2 FYNNEI. Trimming at V came to 6 bases and at J to 6 bases, leaving 11 bases not matched to a gene. This CDR3 region has 14 residues. The CDR3 bases are TGTGCCAGCAGCAGGGCGGGAGAACGGGTCGAGCAGTACTTC. Amino acids: CASSRAGERVEQYF.

This chain connects TRBV7-9 to TRBJ1-3, with D perhaps TRBD1 (6 bases). This CDR3 is built from 18 residues. CDR1 and CDR2 from the germline V gene are SEHNR and FQNEAQ (reference sequence). The ends were cut back, 4 bases at V and 2 bases at J, with 21 bases in the middle. CDR3 nucleotides: TGTGCCAGCAGCTCCCGGTCCGGGGGACACTCGGCTGGAAACACCATATATTTT. It translates to CASSSRSGGHSAGNTIYF.

The gene calls are TRBV5-1 and TRBJ2-2, with D hard to call. This CDR3 comprises 15 residues. Looked up from germline, CDR1 is SGHRS and CDR2 is YFSETQ. V lost 4 bases and J 5 bases, leaving 15 bases between the germline ends. CDR3 sequence: CASSPLQRTTGELFF. DNA for the CDR3: TGCGCCAGCAGCCCCCTACAGCGTACGACCGGGGAGCTGTTTTTT.

The chain combines TRBV19 with TRBJ2-7, with D perhaps TRBD2 (5 bases). Germline CDR1 is LNHDA and CDR2 is SQIVND (reference sequence). V lost 4 bases to trimming and J lost 7 bases, with 17 bases between them. CDR3 size: 14 residues. This chain's CDR3 is CASSTLTGQREQYF. The CDR3 DNA reads TGTGCCAGTAGTACCCTCACGGGCCAGCGGGAGCAGTACTTC. Filled out from reference TRBV19 and TRBJ2-7, the complete variable domain reads DGGITQSPKYLFRKEGQNVTLSCEQNLNHDAMYWYRQDPGQGLRLIYYSQIVNDFQKGDIAEGYSVSREKKESFPLTVTSAQKNPTAFYLCASSTLTGQREQYFGPGTRLTVT.

The gene calls are TRBV13 and TRBJ2-5; 10 positions agree with TRBD2. The germline gives CDR1 PRHDT, CDR2 FYEKMQ (reference sequence). The CDR3 covers 15 residues. V was clipped by 1 base and J by 5 bases; unmatched bases: 4. CDR3 DNA sequence: TGTGCCAGCAGCTTAGAGCGGGAGGGAGGGGAGACCCAGTACTTC. This sequence encodes CASSLEREGGETQYF.

V is TRBV7-9 and J is TRBJ2-7; a weak D match, TRBD1 (5 bases). The CDR3 consists of 13 residues. The germline CDR1 and CDR2 sequences are SEHNR and FQNEAQ (reference sequence). Trimming stripped 9 bases from V and 7 bases from J, with 19 bases between. CDR3 protein: CASGRGGAGEQYF. The CDR3, as DNA: TGTGCCAGTGGCCGCGGTGGGGCCGGTGAGCAGTACTTC.

The V gene is TRBV10-3, the J gene TRBJ2-1; perhaps D is TRBD1 or TRBD2 (5 bases each). V lost 7 bases and J 2 bases, leaving 12 bases between the germline ends. Looked up from germline, CDR1 is ENHRY and CDR2 is SYGVKD. The CDR3 spans 14 residues. CDR3 sequence: CAITPGPTYNEQFF. The CDR3 bases are TGTGCCATCACCCCGGGACCGACCTACAATGAGCAGTTCTTC.

As concerns this clone: At one of its ends the junction is not consistent with the germline gene, which may arise from a read error. The chain couples TRBV7-7 to TRBJ2-5; 9 bases match TRBD1. This CDR3 has 14 amino acids. Germline lookup yields CDR1 SSHAT and CDR2 FNYEAQ (reference sequence). The CDR3 DNA is TGTGCTAGCAGCCCGGGGGACAGGGCCGAGACCCAGTACTTC. It yields the protein CASSPGDRAETQYF.

This sequence joins TRBV6-1 and TRBJ2-1; 9 positions agree with TRBD2. This CDR3 is 17 amino acids long. Germline CDR1 MNHNS, CDR2 SASEGT. V lost 4 bases and J lost 8; bases outside the gene matches: 15. The CDR3 here is CASSALQGTSGSDEQFF. The CDR3 DNA sequence: TGTGCCAGCAGTGCTTTACAGGGTACTAGCGGGTCCGATGAGCAGTTCTTC.

With respect to this clone: Distinct nucleotide sequences in the sample also encode this CDR3. The chain joins TRBV18 to TRBJ2-7; the match to TRBD2 covers 8 bases. CDR1 and CDR2 from the germline V gene are KGHSH and LQKENI. V trimming: 6 bases; J trimming: 1 base; junction bases outside the gene matches: 5. This CDR3 region has 14 residues. The DNA of the CDR3 is TGTGCCAGCTCCGCCGGCGGGGGGTCCTACGAGCAGTACTTC. Protein: CASSAGGGSYEQYF. The whole variable domain, remainder taken from reference TRBV18 and TRBJ2-7, is NAGVMQNPRHLVRRRGQEARLRCSPMKGHSHVYWYRQLPEEGLKFMVYLQKENIIDESGMPKERFSAEFPKEGPSILRIQQVVRGDSAAYFCASSAGGGSYEQYFGPGTRLTVT.

CDR3 in amino acids: CASSDYVDGRGGNQPQHF. CDR3 sequence (DNA): TGTGCCAGCAGTGATTACGTCGACGGGAGAGGGGGCAATCAGCCCCAGCATTTT. This sequence joins TRBV25-1 and TRBJ1-5; weak D call: TRBD1 (5 bases). V lost 3 bases, J lost 2 bases, and 20 bases lay in between. CDR1 is MGHDK and CDR2 is SYGVNS in the germline V gene. The CDR3 has 18 amino acids. Filled out from reference TRBV25-1 and TRBJ1-5, the complete variable domain reads EADIYQTPRYLVIGTGKKITLECSQTMGHDKMYWYQQDPGMELHLIHYSYGVNSTEKGDLSSESTVSRIRTEHFPLTLESARPSHTSQYLCASSDYVDGRGGNQPQHFGDGTRLSIL.

The V gene is TRBV5-6, the J gene TRBJ2-2; 11 bases are a match to TRBD2. The CDR3 loop spans 18 amino acids. The V gene end was trimmed by 4 bases and the J gene end by 2 bases; junction bases not matched to a gene: 10. Germline V gene sequence: CDR1 SGHDT, CDR2 YYEEEE. This CDR3 reads CASSTSSSGGSNTGELFF. CDR3 in DNA: TGTGCCAGCAGCACCTCCTCTAGCGGGGGGTCAAACACCGGGGAGCTGTTTTTT. The full variable domain, its missing parts supplied by reference TRBV5-6 and TRBJ2-2, is DAGVTQSPTHLIKTRGQQVTLRCSPKSGHDTVSWYQQALGQGPQFIFQYYEEEERQRGNFPDRFSGHQFPNYSSELNVNALLLGDSALYLCASSTSSSGGSNTGELFFGEGSRLTVL.

The chain couples TRBV6-1 to TRBJ1-6; D remains unclear. V was trimmed by 2 bases and J by 8 bases, leaving 10 bases between them. Germline V lookup: CDR1 MNHNS, CDR2 SASEGT. This CDR3 is 14 amino acids long. The CDR3 sequence is CASSEREPYSPLHF. DNA of the CDR3: TGTGCCAGCAGTGAAAGGGAACCTTATTCACCCCTCCACTTT.

This clone was detected ten times or more. The chain is built from TRBV19 and TRBJ2-5, with 9 bases fitting TRBD2. Germline loops: CDR1 LNHDA, CDR2 SQIVND (reference sequence). V was clipped by 3 bases and J by 1 base; unmatched bases: 0. The CDR3 has 14 residues. CDR3 bases: TGTGCCAGTAGTATTAGCGGGAGCCAAGAGACCCAGTACTTC. Encoded protein: CASSISGSQETQYF.

This chain joins TRBV19 and TRBJ2-7, with TRBD1 identical over 7 bases. The CDR3 extends over 14 amino acids. The trim removed 4 bases at V and 3 bases at J, leaving 6 bases unmatched. Germline values: CDR1 LNHDA, CDR2 SQIVND (reference sequence). The DNA for the CDR3 is TGTGCCAGTAGTACAGGGCCAGGGGGCTACGAGCAGTACTTC. It yields the protein CASSTGPGGYEQYF.

The genes are TRBV9 and TRBJ2-1; no firm D call. The germline CDR1 and CDR2 sequences are SGDLS and YYNGEE. This CDR3 is built from 14 residues. Trimming shortened V by 3 bases and J by 0 bases, and 7 bases separated the two germline ends. The CDR3, as DNA: TGTGCCAGCAGCGGGCCGAGCTCCTACAATGAGCAGTTCTTC. This gives the protein CASSGPSSYNEQFF.

The chain combines TRBV5-1 with TRBJ1-1; D is possibly TRBD1 (5 bases). The CDR3 runs 14 residues. The germline V and J ends were trimmed by 3 bases and 0 bases, with 9 bases remaining between them. Germline V CDR1 and CDR2: SGHRS, YFSETQ. The CDR3 sequence is CASSSDNLNTEAFF. The CDR3 DNA reads as TGCGCCAGCAGCTCGGACAATTTGAACACTGAAGCTTTCTTT.

The J gene is TRBJ2-1, the V gene TRBV11-2, with 8 bases matching TRBD2. The V gene's germline CDR1 is SGHAT and CDR2 FQNNGV. J gave up 0 bases and V 5 bases, and 15 bases lay outside the gene matches. This CDR3 spans 19 amino acids. The CDR3: CASSPRAGGITNSYNEQFF. CDR3 coding DNA: TGTGCCAGCAGCCCAAGGGCGGGGGGCATCACCAACTCCTACAATGAGCAGTTCTTC.

This clone was seen at least ten times. The chain carries TRBV21-1 and TRBJ1-6. TRBV21-1 is designated a pseudogene. CDR3 length: 17 residues. CDR3 coding DNA: TGTGCCAGCAGCAAAAATCCGATTGTGCAATATAATTCACCCCTCCACTTT. It encodes CASSKNPIVQYNSPLHF.

This clone was counted a few times. The V gene is TRBV27, the J gene TRBJ2-7; the match to TRBD1 covers 7 bases. V shed 5 bases, J shed 3 bases, and the junction held 10 bases outside the gene matches. Germline V gene data show CDR1 as MNHEY and CDR2 as SMNVEV (reference sequence). CDR3 length: 15 residues. Here the CDR3 reads CASSRIRTGDYEQYF. In nucleotides, the CDR3 is TGTGCCAGCAGTCGAATCCGGACAGGAGACTACGAGCAGTACTTC.

This chain connects TRBV7-9 to TRBJ2-1; the match to TRBD2 covers 10 bases. The CDR3 spans 16 residues. The ends lost 5 bases at V and 12 bases at J; junction bases unmatched: 16. Looked up from germline, CDR1 is SEHNR and CDR2 is FQNEAQ (reference sequence). The DNA for the CDR3 is TGTGCCAGCAGCGGCTCCGGCACTAGCGGGGCCCTTGGGCAGTTCTTC. It is translated as CASSGSGTSGALGQFF. Full variable domain (remainder filled in from reference TRBV7-9 and TRBJ2-1): DTGVSQNPRHKITKRGQNVTFRCDPISEHNRLYWYRQTLGQGPEFLTYFQNEAQLEKSRLLSDRFSAERPKGSFSTLEIQRTEQGDSAMYLCASSGSGTSGALGQFFGPGTRLTVL.

The V call is TRBV6-5, the J call TRBJ2-7; 7 bases line up with TRBD1. V dropped 2 bases and J dropped 3; count of bases not matched to a gene: 7. Per germline, CDR1 MNHEY and CDR2 SVGAGI. The CDR3 is made up of 15 amino acids. The CDR3 is CASSYLRDSLYEQYF. CDR3 nucleotides: TGTGCCAGCAGTTACCTCCGGGACAGTCTCTACGAGCAGTACTTC.

V and J are TRBV7-2 and TRBJ2-1; possibly TRBD1 or TRBD2 for D (6 bases each). Germline CDR1 reads SGHTA; CDR2 reads FQGNSA. Trimming removed 5 bases from V and 4 bases from J, with 12 bases in between. This CDR3 spans 14 amino acids. Written as DNA, the CDR3 is TGTGCCAGCAGCCGGAGGGGGGAATACAATGAGCAGTTCTTC. Amino acid sequence: CASSRRGEYNEQFF. The full variable domain, in which reference TRBV7-2 and TRBJ2-1 provide the parts outside the CDR3, is GAGVSQSPSNKVTEKGKDVELRCDPISGHTALYWYRQSLGQGLEFLIYFQGNSAPDKSGLPSDRFSAERTGGSVSTLTIQRTQQEDSAVYLCASSRRGEYNEQFFGPGTRLTVL.

This clone was found a few times. The V gene is TRBV7-6, the J gene TRBJ2-3, with 13 bases fitting TRBD2. CDR3 length: 15 residues. With 5 bases clipped from V and 5 bases from J, the junction kept 4 bases outside the gene matches. Germline CDR1 SGHVS, CDR2 FNYEAQ. CDR3 sequence reads: CASSPGLAGIDTQYF. The CDR3 region has the DNA TGTGCCAGCAGCCCGGGACTAGCGGGGATAGATACGCAGTATTTT.

A single count supports this clone. The V and J genes are TRBV5-3 and TRBJ2-7; D is perhaps TRBD2 (5 bases). TRBV5-3 is noted as an ORF with a role that remains uncertain. There are 13 residues in the CDR3. The V end lost 7 bases, the J end lost 3 bases, and 14 bases lay between the germline ends. The CDR3 region has the DNA TGTGCCAGAGGCCGGACTGGAGACTACGAGCAGTACTTC. It yields the protein CARGRTGDYEQYF.

A remark on this clone: Possible read error: a much larger clone is one base away. V is TRBV11-3 and J is TRBJ1-2; 9 bases agree with TRBD1. This CDR3 spans 13 amino acids. The V and J ends lost 5 bases and 7 bases, in that order; junction bases with no gene match: 5. Germline loops: CDR1 SGHNT, CDR2 YENEEA. The CDR3 is CASSLGQGSGYTF. The CDR3 DNA is TGTGCCAGCAGCCTCGGACAGGGGTCTGGCTACACCTTC.

The rearrangement uses TRBV7-2 and TRBJ2-2; TRBD2 matches 10 bases. The germline V gene encodes CDR1 SGHTA and CDR2 FQGNSA. There are 17 residues in the CDR3. The junction had 5 bases not matched to a gene; V was cut back by 4 bases and J by 0 bases. CDR3 nucleotides: TGTGCCAGCAGCTGGGTAGCGGGAGGAGCGAACACCGGGGAGCTGTTTTTT. Its protein product is CASSWVAGGANTGELFF. The whole variable domain, filled in from reference TRBV7-2 and TRBJ2-2, reads GAGVSQSPSNKVTEKGKDVELRCDPISGHTALYWYRQSLGQGLEFLIYFQGNSAPDKSGLPSDRFSAERTGGSVSTLTIQRTQQEDSAVYLCASSWVAGGANTGELFFGEGSRLTVL.